This T cell receptor beta chain was sequenced for a study of blood T cell repertoires in COVID-19. Study-level information: COVID-19 samples from acute and convalescent phases originated in the United States, Italy and Spain.

CDR3 length: 16 residues. Germline values: CDR1 MDHEN, CDR2 SYDVKM. Trimming cost V 5 bases and J 7 bases; bases outside gene matches: 9. TCRdb's copy holds only in-frame clones and misses some; the assay was immunoSEQ multiplex PCR. The sample yields about 150,000 clones, 87% seen once. Participants came from roughly 24 US areas, aged about 18 to 90 years. Membership in each cohort depended on participant-reported clinical history. All exposed participants met a person with COVID-19 within 2 weeks before entering the study. The chain links TRBV28 to TRBJ1-6; 9 bases fit TRBD1. This receptor was identified in a woman aged 40 to 50 who had been exposed to COVID-19. The source material was PBMCs or T cells enriched from blood (not recorded which). CDR3 nucleotides: TGTGCCAGCAGTACCCGACAGGGGGTATTGAATTCACCCCTCCACTTT. This codes for CASSTRQGVLNSPLHF. Full variable domain (rest looked up from reference TRBV28 and TRBJ1-6): DVKVTQSSRYLVKRTGEKVFLECVQDMDHENMFWYRQDPGLGLRLIYFSYDVKMKEKGDIPEGYSVSREKKERFSLILESASTNQTSMYLCASSTRQGVLNSPLHFGNGTRLTVT.